This T cell receptor beta chain was observed in a study of T cells after yellow fever vaccination. In TCRdb, the 5' RACE reads were re-called with MiXCR into one record per CDR3 protein. The table lists 170,000 or so distinct CDR3 sequences, roughly 6.4% of them singletons. This clonotype has at least ten counts. The CDR3 runs 14 residues. Trimming stripped 4 bases from V and 4 bases from J, with 14 bases between. CDR1 is SGHRS and CDR2 is YFSETQ in the germline V gene. The J gene is TRBJ2-5, the V gene TRBV5-1, with D hard to call. Sequencing was performed on CD4+ T cells sorted from PBMCs, taken on the day of the first yellow fever vaccination. This TCR was sampled from a man younger than 35 who received the YFV17D yellow fever vaccine. CDR3 DNA sequence: TGCGCCAGCAGCCCCGGAACCCCGGGAGAGACCCAGTACTTC. It encodes CASSPGTPGETQYF.